Given below is one T cell receptor beta chain in context. What this receptor recognizes is not known. The input lacks base qualities; no much larger clone sits a single base away. This record belongs to a study of blood T cell repertoires in COVID-19 (dated by TCRdb to the early 2020s). Looking at the study overall: Collaborator samples came from the United States, Italy and Spain and covered acute and convalescent phases of COVID-19. The sample metadata nearly always contained a de-identified subject ID, COVID-19 status, age in years and sex. The dataset comprised deeply sampled blood TCRbeta repertoires from subjects exposed to, actively infected with, or recovered from COVID-19. Where HLA class I and class II types were available, the types were taken from metadata supplied by the sample provider, not from assay-based typing. The samples were drawn from the first 160 participants of the ongoing ImmuneRACE study and from roughly 1,300 subjects provided by 6 global collaborators. The repertoires were released in a freely available public database meant as a resource for research on the immune response to SARS-CoV-2. The material from the prospective study consisted of cDNA or gDNA derived from T cells, B-cell-depleted T cells, or PBMCs. Overall study results and their limits: The amount of clinical and demographic metadata varied by source and participant and was provided uncurated.

Including cysteine and phenylalanine, the CDR3 has 14 amino acids. Only CDR3 DNA is held: 42 bases, read in frame from base 1. For CDR1 and CDR2, the germline V gene lists SGHRS and YFSETQ. Relative to germline, V is 1 base shorter and J is 1 base shorter, with 7 bases between their ends. TCRbeta CDR3 regions were amplified from genomic DNA by means of the immunoSEQ Assay, a bias-controlled multiplex PCR. The study's processing was this. The number of nucleated cells in each sample was estimated from the amplification of reference gene primers within the assay. Sequence reads were collapsed and filtered to measure the absolute abundance of every unique TCRbeta CDR3 rearrangement. For each sample, productive Simpson clonality was calculated as the square root of Simpson's diversity index over productive rearrangements. TCRdb limited this immuneACCESS table to in-frame rearrangements with V and J called. A share of clones is missing; checked studies link under half to unresolved V genes, and the rest is unexplained. V and J calls and clone size are given by that table; D and trimming were obtained from the DNA. This sample lists hundreds of thousands of clones; roughly 80% were detected once. The biggest ten clones account for around an eighth of the sample.

The collaborating institutions used their own protocols to collect whole blood in K2EDTA tubes. For TCRbeta analysis, collaborator samples were shipped as frozen whole blood, as isolated PBMCs, or as DNA extracted from either sample type. The V gene is TRBV5-1 and the J gene is TRBJ2-3; a tentative D call is TRBD1 (6 bases match). Sequenced: peripheral blood. This clonotype was obtained from a woman in her sixties or seventies with active or convalescent COVID-19. The CDR3 protein sequence reads: CASSLHRGTDTQYF. The DNA sequence follows: TGCGCCAGCAGCTTGCACAGGGGCACAGATACGCAGTATTTT.